Listed below are T cell receptor beta chains from one sample, sequenced in a study of T cell responses to AZD1222 COVID-19 vaccine. Repertoires were generated with immunoSEQ multiplex PCR, while TCRdb's copy carries only in-frame clones and drops some. The sample lists about 100,000 clones, about 90% occurring once. This specimen was peripheral blood, taken on day 0 of AZD1222 vaccination. The receptors here all came from an adult in good health. Both conserved end residues are trimmed from each CDR3. The D gene is left open where the match is weak. Clone size appears in some rows only: once, few, many, or a class for an expanded clone.

- TRBJ2-3 - TRBV20-1 SATAPDTQY
- TRBJ1-5 TRBD1 TRBV5-1 ASSLGTGVNQPQH
- TRBJ2-1 TRBD2 TRBV4-1 ASRKGLAGDNEQF
- TRBJ1-2 - TRBV6-5 ASSGTGIPNYGYT
- TRBJ1-6 - TRBV2 ASTPGIASDSPLH
- TRBJ1-6 TRBD1 TRBV28 ASSVIEGQGGSPLH
- TRBJ2-7 - TRBV20-1 SAPAGFEQY
once TRBJ2-3 - TRBV18 ASSPPGTDTQY
- TRBJ2-1 TRBD2 TRBV3-1/TRBV3-2 ASSRLTSGTYNEQF
- TRBJ2-3 - TRBV12-3/TRBV12-4 ASSFRTTDTQY
- TRBJ2-1 TRBD2 TRBV19 ASSIGLAGYNEQF
- TRBJ1-1 TRBD1 TRBV3-1/TRBV3-2 ASSQGQGLAF
- TRBJ1-6 - TRBV3-1/TRBV3-2 ASSQEQAADYNSPLH
- TRBJ2-7 TRBD2 TRBV7-2 ASSFQIASGRTYEQY
- TRBJ2-7 TRBD2 TRBV28 ASRPSGRAYEQY
- TRBJ1-1 - TRBV5-1 ASSLVVDTEAF
- TRBJ1-6 TRBD1 TRBV28 ASTGQGPVYNSPLH
- TRBJ2-7 TRBD2 TRBV29-1 SVEEAGNNLSYEQY
once TRBJ1-1 - TRBV7-9 ASSLVEGNTEAF
- TRBJ2-1 - TRBV7-3 ASRDPPNNEQF
- TRBJ1-2 - TRBV19 ASRWGREYGYT
- TRBJ1-2 - TRBV28 ASSSADRNYGYT
- TRBJ2-5 - TRBV6-5 ASSADSPGETQY
- TRBJ1-1 TRBD1 TRBV5-7 ACVFTGGETLGEAF
- TRBJ1-5 - TRBV15 ATSREYSNQPQH
- TRBJ2-5 TRBD2 TRBV24-1 ATSDLLAGAGETQY
- TRBJ2-1 - TRBV5-1 ASSLVPGYNEQF
- TRBJ2-1 TRBD1 TRBV11-2 ASSLTGQGAYNEQF
- TRBJ1-5 - TRBV19 ASSLNSNQPQH
- TRBJ1-1 - TRBV19 ASSSRQMNTEAF
- TRBJ2-7 TRBD2 TRBV7-9 ASSLERGSYEQY
- TRBJ2-1 - TRBV5-4 ASSLRSGNEQF
- TRBJ2-1 TRBD1 TRBV15 ATSRDRPGTGKDEQF
- TRBJ1-1 - TRBV5-6 ASAFGADTEAF
- TRBJ1-1 - TRBV18 ASSPVEEPNTEAF
- TRBJ1-2 TRBD1 TRBV2 ASSDRGEYGYT
- TRBJ2-5 TRBD2 TRBV5-1 ASSRELAGAQETQY
- TRBJ1-6 - TRBV6-1 ASSEAVFGGAYNSPLH
- TRBJ2-3 - TRBV6-5 ASSYSGGSTDTQY
- TRBJ2-1 TRBD2 TRBV5-1 ASSLVSSGRASNEQF
- TRBJ2-3 TRBD2 TRBV5-4 ASSLFGLAGGADTQY
- TRBJ2-1 TRBD2 TRBV3-1/TRBV3-2 ASSPSLAGVPDEQF
- TRBJ2-7 - TRBV4-1 ASSQDGTLGEQY
- TRBJ2-3 - TRBV7-2 ASSFQLTSTDTQY
- TRBJ2-7 - TRBV3-1/TRBV3-2 ASSHRTGLREGVQY
- TRBJ2-1 TRBD2 TRBV2 ASSDIAGVSYNEQF
- TRBJ2-5 TRBD1 TRBV28 ASSETGGDETQY
- TRBJ1-2 - TRBV30 AWSVIRFYGYT
- TRBJ2-7 - TRBV2 ASSRPSPGQY